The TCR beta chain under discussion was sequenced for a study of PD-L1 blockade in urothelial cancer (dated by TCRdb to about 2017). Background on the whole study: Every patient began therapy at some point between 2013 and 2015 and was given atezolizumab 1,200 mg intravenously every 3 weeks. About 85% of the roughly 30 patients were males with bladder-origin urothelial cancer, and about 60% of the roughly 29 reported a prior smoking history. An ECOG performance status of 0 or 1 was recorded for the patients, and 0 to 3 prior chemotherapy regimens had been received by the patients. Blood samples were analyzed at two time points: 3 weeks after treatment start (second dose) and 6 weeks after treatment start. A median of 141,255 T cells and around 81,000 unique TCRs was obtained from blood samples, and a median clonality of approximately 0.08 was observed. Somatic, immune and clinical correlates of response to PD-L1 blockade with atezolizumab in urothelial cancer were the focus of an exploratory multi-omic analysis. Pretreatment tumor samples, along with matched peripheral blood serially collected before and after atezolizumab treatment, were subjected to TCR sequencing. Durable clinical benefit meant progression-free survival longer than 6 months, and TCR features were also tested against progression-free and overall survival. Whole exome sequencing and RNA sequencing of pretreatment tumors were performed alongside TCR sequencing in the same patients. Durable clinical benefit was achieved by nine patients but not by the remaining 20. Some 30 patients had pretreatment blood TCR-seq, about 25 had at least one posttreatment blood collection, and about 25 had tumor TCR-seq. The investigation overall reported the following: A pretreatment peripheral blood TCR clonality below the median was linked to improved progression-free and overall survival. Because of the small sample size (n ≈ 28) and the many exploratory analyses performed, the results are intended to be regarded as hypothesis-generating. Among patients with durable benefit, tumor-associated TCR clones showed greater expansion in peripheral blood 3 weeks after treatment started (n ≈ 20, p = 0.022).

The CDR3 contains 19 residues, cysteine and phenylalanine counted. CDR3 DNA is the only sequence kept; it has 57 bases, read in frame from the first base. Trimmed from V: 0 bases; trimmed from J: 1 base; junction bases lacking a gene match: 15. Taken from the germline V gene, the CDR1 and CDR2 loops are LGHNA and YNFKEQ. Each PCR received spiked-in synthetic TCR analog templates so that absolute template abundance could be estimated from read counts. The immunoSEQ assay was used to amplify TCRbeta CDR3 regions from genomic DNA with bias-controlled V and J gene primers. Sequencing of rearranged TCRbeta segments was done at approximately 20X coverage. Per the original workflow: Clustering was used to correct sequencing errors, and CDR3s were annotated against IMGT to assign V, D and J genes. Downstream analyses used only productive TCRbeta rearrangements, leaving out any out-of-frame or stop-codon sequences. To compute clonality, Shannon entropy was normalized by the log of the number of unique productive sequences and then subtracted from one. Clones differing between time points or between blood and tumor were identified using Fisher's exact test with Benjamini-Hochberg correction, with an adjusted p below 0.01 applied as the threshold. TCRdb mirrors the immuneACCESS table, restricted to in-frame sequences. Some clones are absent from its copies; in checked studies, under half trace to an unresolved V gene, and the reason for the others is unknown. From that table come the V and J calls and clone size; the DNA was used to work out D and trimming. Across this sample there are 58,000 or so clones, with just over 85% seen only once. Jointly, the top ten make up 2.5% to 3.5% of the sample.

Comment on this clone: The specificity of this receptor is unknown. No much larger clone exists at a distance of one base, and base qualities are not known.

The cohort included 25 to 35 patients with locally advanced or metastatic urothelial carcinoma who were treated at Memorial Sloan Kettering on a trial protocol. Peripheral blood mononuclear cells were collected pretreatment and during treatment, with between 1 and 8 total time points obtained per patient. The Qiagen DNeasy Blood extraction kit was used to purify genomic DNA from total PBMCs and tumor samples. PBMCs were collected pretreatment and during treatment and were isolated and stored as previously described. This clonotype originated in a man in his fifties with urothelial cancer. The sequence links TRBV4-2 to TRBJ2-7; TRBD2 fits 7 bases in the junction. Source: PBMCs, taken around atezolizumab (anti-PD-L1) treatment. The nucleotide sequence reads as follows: TGTGCCAGCAGCCAAGATCCGCCCCTGGGGGAGGGCCTTTCCTACGAGCAGTACTTC. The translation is CASSQDPPLGEGLSYEQYF.